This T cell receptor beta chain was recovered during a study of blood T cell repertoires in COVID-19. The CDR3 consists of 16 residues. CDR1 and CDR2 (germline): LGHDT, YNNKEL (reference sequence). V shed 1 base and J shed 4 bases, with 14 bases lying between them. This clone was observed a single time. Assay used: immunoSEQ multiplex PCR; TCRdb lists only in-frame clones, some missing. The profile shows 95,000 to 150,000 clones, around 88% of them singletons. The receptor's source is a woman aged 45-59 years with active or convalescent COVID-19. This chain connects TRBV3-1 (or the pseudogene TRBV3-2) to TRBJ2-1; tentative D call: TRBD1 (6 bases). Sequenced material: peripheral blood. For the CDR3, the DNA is TGTGCCAGCAGCCAAGGGGGGCGGACCCATTACAATGAGCAGTTCTTC. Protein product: CASSQGGRTHYNEQFF.